The present T cell receptor (beta chain) was sequenced within a study of T cells in Graves' hyperthyroidism and ophthalmopathy. RNA transcripts served as the template for amplifying TCR beta CDR3 regions. Researchers ran a first-round RT-PCR on the TCR CDR3 using the HTBI primer set. TCRdb called the multiplex PCR reads again in MiXCR, with one record for every CDR3 protein. The sample carries 660,000 or so distinct CDR3 sequences, about 45% recorded once. Per germline, CDR1 MGHDK and CDR2 SYGVNS. V dropped 2 bases and J dropped 4; count of bases not matched to a gene: 11. The CDR3 length is 16 residues. This clonotype was counted only a few times.

The J gene is TRBJ2-7, the V gene TRBV25-1; 7 positions agree with TRBD2. This sequence was found in an adult man with Graves' disease, either hyperthyroidism or ophthalmopathy (not recorded which). The specimen was peripheral blood or thyroid tissue (not recorded which). The CDR3 is CASSEPAGTIQYEQYF. CDR3 DNA sequence: TGTGCCAGCAGTGAACCGGCCGGGACTATACAGTACGAGCAGTACTTC.